This TCR beta chain was identified during a study of T-cell memory formation after mild COVID-19. Deletions cut 1 base from V and 6 bases from J, with 13 bases between. Germline CDR1 DFQATT, CDR2 SNEGSKA (reference sequence). The length of the CDR3 is 14 residues. TCRdb redid the calling of the 5' RACE reads with MiXCR, one entry per CDR3 protein. Among approximately 290,000 distinct CDR3 sequences listed, roughly 8% were seen once. The genes are TRBV20-1 and TRBJ2-1; D possibly corresponds to TRBD1 (5 bases). The sequence was collected from a man younger than 35 who had mild COVID-19 (a few samples of this study predate the infection). Cell type and time point are not known. The sample taken for sequencing was PBMCs or a T cell subset sorted from them (not recorded which). The CDR3 DNA reads as TGCAGTGCTAGAGTAAACAGTCAGGGCAATGAGCAGTTCTTC. Residues: CSARVNSQGNEQFF.